This T cell receptor beta chain was retrieved from a study of blood T cell repertoires in COVID-19. Across the study: Whether acute or convalescent, the COVID-19 samples came from the United States, Italy and Spain. From T cells, B-cell-depleted T cells, or PBMCs came the material, which was cDNA or gDNA.

As originally analysed: Amplifying reference gene primers gave estimates of nucleated cell counts. TCRdb's table, derived via immunoSEQ multiplex PCR, lists solely in-frame clones and lacks some. That table gives V, J and clone size, and the DNA gave D and trimming. The data show around 81,000 clones, with 70% to 80% seen just once and 9.5% to 15% held by the top ten. The sequencing sample was made of peripheral blood. The receptor comes from a human donor in a cohort sampled during active COVID-19.

CDR3 coding DNA: TGTGCCAGCAGTTTCGGAGCGGGAGTACCCGAGCAGTACGTC. Translation gives CASSFGAGVPEQYV. This chain uses TRBV28 with TRBJ2-7; 8 bases line up with TRBD2. The J segment lost 6 bases and the V segment lost 3 bases, leaving 7 bases of the junction unmatched. The CDR3 is made up of 14 amino acids. In germline, CDR1 is MDHEN, CDR2 SYDVKM.